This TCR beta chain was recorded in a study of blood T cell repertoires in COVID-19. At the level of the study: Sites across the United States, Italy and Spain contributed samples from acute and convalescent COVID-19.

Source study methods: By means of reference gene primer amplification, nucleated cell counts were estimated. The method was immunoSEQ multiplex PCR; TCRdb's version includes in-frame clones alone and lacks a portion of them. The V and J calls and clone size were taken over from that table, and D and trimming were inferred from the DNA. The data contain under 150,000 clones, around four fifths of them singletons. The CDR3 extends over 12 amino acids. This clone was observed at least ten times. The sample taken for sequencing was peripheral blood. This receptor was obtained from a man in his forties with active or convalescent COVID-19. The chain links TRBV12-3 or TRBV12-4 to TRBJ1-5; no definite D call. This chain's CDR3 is CAISWVNQPQHF. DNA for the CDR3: TGTGCGATTAGCTGGGTGAACCAGCCCCAGCATTTT.